This entry lists 30 T cell receptor beta chains sequenced from one sample in a study of T cell responses to AZD1222 COVID-19 vaccine. Libraries were prepared by immunoSEQ multiplex PCR; TCRdb keeps only in-frame clonotypes and omits some of them. The sample includes around 100,000 clones, 75% to 90% of them seen just once. The specimen comprised peripheral blood, sampled 28 days after the second AZD1222 dose. The origin of the receptors is an adult who received the AZD1222 COVID-19 vaccine.

The gene calls are TRBV3-1 (or the pseudogene TRBV3-2) and TRBJ2-3; TRBD2 matches 13 bases. The CDR3 totals 20 residues. The germline V gene has CDR1 LGHDT and CDR2 YNNKEL (reference sequence). Losses at the gene ends were 3 bases for V and 0 bases for J; bases not matched to a gene: 12. CDR3 in DNA: TGTGCCAGCAGCCACCTCCCCGGGACTAGCGGGGCTGAAAGCACAGATACGCAGTATTTT. This encodes CASSHLPGTSGAESTDTQYF.

The V gene is TRBV7-8, the J gene TRBJ2-7; 9 bases line up with TRBD2. The CDR3 loop spans 15 amino acids. Trimming removed 5 bases from V and 7 bases from J; junction bases left unmatched: 12. Germline V gene data show CDR1 as SGHVS and CDR2 as FQNEAQ. CDR3 residues: CASSPTRGGAGEQYF. The CDR3 DNA reads as TGTGCCAGCAGCCCAACACGCGGGGGGGCAGGAGAGCAGTACTTC.

V usage is TRBV5-4 and J usage is TRBJ2-7; a possible D gene is TRBD2 (6 bases). The CDR3 is 13 amino acids. Trimming pared 4 bases from V and 5 bases from J, leaving 13 bases between. Germline-derived CDR1 and CDR2 are SGHNT and YYREEE (reference sequence). CDR3 amino acids: CASSPSGVDEQYF. In DNA form, the CDR3 reads TGTGCCAGCAGCCCCTCGGGGGTAGACGAGCAGTACTTC.

The CDR3 DNA is TGTGCCAGCAGCTCCAGGGGGTTCCCCTACGAGCAGTACTTC. As protein: CASSSRGFPYEQYF. The chain employs TRBV11-3 and TRBJ2-7; 7 nucleotides line up with TRBD1. V gave up 4 bases and J gave up 2 bases; unmatched junction bases: 5. CDR3 length: 14 amino acids. Looked up from germline, CDR1 is SGHNT and CDR2 is YENEEA.

J is TRBJ2-7 and V is TRBV23-1; 10 bases match TRBD1. TRBV23-1 is an ORF, and what it does is uncertain. Unmatched junction bases numbered 10, after V lost 3 bases and J lost 2 bases. The CDR3 extends over 17 amino acids. CDR3 in amino acids: CASSQCIRDRGTYEQYF. DNA for the CDR3: TGCGCCAGCAGTCAGTGCATCCGGGACAGGGGAACCTACGAGCAGTACTTC.

The chain employs TRBV6-5 and TRBJ1-2; D is possibly TRBD1 (6 bases). CDR3 length: 12 residues. In germline, CDR1 is MNHEY, CDR2 SVGAGI. The V gene lost 6 bases and the J gene lost 8 bases, with 13 bases spanning the gap. The CDR3 here is CASSITGYGYTF. The CDR3 DNA sequence: TGTGCCAGCAGCATAACAGGGTACGGCTACACCTTC.

The chain joins TRBV28 to TRBJ2-7; 9 bases fit TRBD1. Germline CDR1 and CDR2: MDHEN and SYDVKM. Germline trimming cut 5 bases from V and 4 bases from J; bases unmatched to any gene: 6. CDR3 length: 14 residues. The CDR3 loop is CASSDDRGTYEQYF. Written as DNA, the CDR3 is TGTGCCAGCAGTGACGACAGGGGGACGTACGAGCAGTACTTC.

The chain employs TRBV18 and TRBJ1-4, with D uncertain. The length of the CDR3 is 14 residues. Germline V gives CDR1 KGHSH, CDR2 LQKENI. V was trimmed by 3 bases and J by 4 bases, leaving 9 bases between them. The CDR3 DNA reads as TGTGCCAGCTCACCCGGTCGGCTTAATGAAAAACTGTTTTTT. Residues: CASSPGRLNEKLFF.

This chain links TRBV28 with TRBJ2-1; 9 nucleotides match TRBD2. With V trimmed by 2 bases and J by 6 bases, 5 bases remained unmatched. The germline V gene has CDR1 MDHEN and CDR2 SYDVKM. The CDR3 runs to 15 residues. The CDR3 spells CASSLLLAGSNEQFF. CDR3 DNA: TGTGCCAGCAGTTTACTTCTAGCGGGATCCAATGAGCAGTTCTTC. Full variable domain (remainder filled in from reference TRBV28 and TRBJ2-1): DVKVTQSSRYLVKRTGEKVFLECVQDMDHENMFWYRQDPGLGLRLIYFSYDVKMKEKGDIPEGYSVSREKKERFSLILESASTNQTSMYLCASSLLLAGSNEQFFGPGTRLTVL.

The count of this clone is one. The CDR3 sequence is CASRITVGQETQYF. The CDR3 DNA is TGTGCCAGCAGAATTACAGTGGGGCAAGAGACCCAGTACTTC. The chain joins TRBV27 to TRBJ2-5; D call uncertain. Germline-derived CDR1 and CDR2 are MNHEY and SMNVEV (reference sequence). The V end lost 6 bases, the J end lost 2 bases, and 13 bases lay between the germline ends. CDR3 length: 14 amino acids.

The chain carries TRBV27 and TRBJ1-4; 7 bases are shared with TRBD1. J lost 4 bases, V lost 4 bases, and 6 bases had no gene match. The CDR3 is 15 amino acids. CDR1 and CDR2 from the germline V gene are MNHEY and SMNVEV (reference sequence). Here the CDR3 DNA reads TGTGCCAGCAGTTCATGGGGGACAGATAATGAAAAACTGTTTTTT. As protein: CASSSWGTDNEKLFF.

The chain joins TRBV4-1 to TRBJ2-1; a possible D gene is TRBD2 (6 bases). The CDR3 covers 16 residues. The V end lost 4 bases, the J end lost 3 bases, and 16 bases lay between the germline ends. The germline gives CDR1 MGHRA, CDR2 YSYEKL. The CDR3: CASSPGPGLGYNEQFF. The DNA for the CDR3 is TGCGCCAGCAGCCCTGGACCGGGACTGGGCTACAATGAGCAGTTCTTC.

The chain couples TRBV10-1 to TRBJ1-1; no firm D call. Trimming took 7 bases from V and 5 from J, leaving 14 bases between them. The germline gives CDR1 WNHNN, CDR2 SYGVQD (reference sequence). This CDR3 comprises 13 residues. The CDR3 is CASMQDKKTEAFF. CDR3 nucleotides: TGCGCCAGCATGCAGGATAAGAAAACTGAAGCTTTCTTT.

Details on this clone: Other DNA sequences in this sample translate to the same CDR3. The rearrangement uses TRBV19 and TRBJ1-3, with D unresolved. The CDR3 consists of 15 residues. V was trimmed by 2 bases and J by 0 bases, leaving 8 bases between them. From germline, CDR1 is LNHDA and CDR2 SQIVND (reference sequence). This chain's CDR3 is CASSISALSGNTIYF. CDR3 in DNA: TGTGCCAGTAGTATATCGGCGCTCTCTGGAAACACCATATATTTT.

The chain joins TRBV9 to TRBJ2-6, with D maybe TRBD1 (6 bases). This CDR3 contains 16 residues. V was shortened by 3 bases and J by 2 bases, with 12 bases between the two germline ends. CDR1 and CDR2 from the germline V gene are SGDLS and YYNGEE. CDR3 protein: CASSGRQEAGANVLTF. The CDR3, as DNA: TGTGCCAGCAGCGGAAGACAGGAAGCTGGGGCCAACGTCCTGACTTTC. The variable domain in full, completed from reference TRBV9 and TRBJ2-6, reads DSGVTQTPKHLITATGQRVTLRCSPRSGDLSVYWYQQSLDQGLQFLIQYYNGEERAKGNILERFSAQQFPDLHSELNLSSLELGDSALYFCASSGRQEAGANVLTFGAGSRLTVL.

This chain connects TRBV19 to TRBJ1-5; no clear D gene. This CDR3 has 12 residues. V was cut by 3 bases and J by 6 bases, with 6 bases left in between. Germline V gives CDR1 LNHDA, CDR2 SQIVND (reference sequence). CDR3 residues: CASSIVTQPQHF. The DNA of the CDR3 is TGTGCCAGTAGTATTGTCACTCAGCCCCAGCATTTT.

This chain connects TRBV19 to TRBJ2-3; no clear D gene. The V gene lost 7 bases and the J gene lost 2 bases, with 16 bases spanning the gap. In germline, CDR1 is LNHDA, CDR2 SQIVND (reference sequence). This CDR3 spans 15 amino acids. CDR3 protein: CASTPDGFSTDTQYF. The DNA of the CDR3 is TGTGCCAGTACCCCGGACGGATTTTCCACAGATACGCAGTATTTT.

The V call is TRBV18, the J call TRBJ1-1; D unclear. CDR3 length: 13 amino acids. Germline CDR1 KGHSH, CDR2 LQKENI. V lost 3 bases and J 1 base, leaving 6 bases between the germline ends. The CDR3 spells CASSPDANTEAFF. The CDR3, as DNA: TGTGCCAGCTCACCTGATGCGAACACTGAAGCTTTCTTT.

The chain carries TRBV6-4 and TRBJ2-1; 7 nucleotides match TRBD2. Germline CDR1 is MRHNA and CDR2 is SNTAGT. The CDR3 covers 16 residues. With V trimmed by 0 bases and J by 3 bases, 5 bases remained unmatched. In nucleotides, the CDR3 is TGTGCCAGCAGTGACTCCGGTGGGGGGGGCTACAATGAGCAGTTCTTC. Amino acids: CASSDSGGGGYNEQFF.

This chain joins TRBV9 and TRBJ1-1; weak D call: TRBD1 (5 bases). Germline assignment: CDR1 SGDLS and CDR2 YYNGEE. Trimming left V 3 bases short and J 3 bases short, with 15 bases between. CDR3 length: 15 residues. The CDR3 sequence is CASSGGGVWDTEAFF. The CDR3 DNA sequence: TGTGCCAGCAGCGGAGGAGGGGTTTGGGACACTGAAGCTTTCTTT.

This clone was found once. The chain uses TRBV7-8 and TRBJ1-2, with 8 bases aligning to TRBD1. CDR3 length: 13 residues. The V gene end was trimmed by 2 bases and the J gene end by 11 bases; junction bases not matched to a gene: 7. CDR1 and CDR2 from the germline V gene are SGHVS and FQNEAQ. The CDR3 here is CASSLLGTGPYTF. CDR3 DNA sequence: TGTGCCAGCAGCTTATTGGGGACAGGCCCATACACCTTC.

This chain connects TRBV10-3 to TRBJ2-5; D is possibly TRBD1 (6 bases). V lost 4 bases and J 3 bases, leaving 15 bases between the germline ends. The CDR3 runs to 15 residues. The germline CDR1 and CDR2 sequences are ENHRY and SYGVKD. The CDR3 DNA is TGTGCCATCAGTGCCCCCGAACAGGGAAAAGAGACCCAGTACTTC. This gives the protein CAISAPEQGKETQYF.

CDR3 loop: CASSLRVDSPLHF. CDR3 nucleotides: TGTGCCAGCAGCTTAAGGGTTGATTCACCCCTCCACTTT. J is TRBJ1-6 and V is TRBV13; no firm D call. Germline CDR1 reads PRHDT; CDR2 reads FYEKMQ (reference sequence). This CDR3 contains 13 residues. Trimming shortened V by 2 bases and J by 8 bases, and 7 bases separated the two germline ends.

The rearrangement joins TRBV2 to TRBJ1-6, with D unresolved. Trimming took off 4 bases at V and 7 bases at J, with 8 bases between the two ends. CDR3 size: 13 residues. The germline V gene has CDR1 SNHLY and CDR2 FYNNEI. DNA for the CDR3: TGTGCCAGCAGTGGCCTTGGAAATTCACCCCTCCACTTT. Protein sequence: CASSGLGNSPLHF.

V and J are TRBV28 and TRBJ1-2; possible D gene TRBD1, 5 bases. This CDR3 spans 13 amino acids. V lost 9 bases to trimming and J lost 4 bases, with 15 bases between them. Germline CDR1 is MDHEN and CDR2 is SYDVKM. Written as DNA, the CDR3 is TGTGCCAGTGGGAACGGGGGAGGCTATGGCTACACCTTC. It translates to CASGNGGGYGYTF.

This chain connects TRBV27 to TRBJ1-3, with D possibly being TRBD1 (5 bases). The V gene's germline CDR1 is MNHEY and CDR2 SMNVEV (reference sequence). The CDR3 consists of 14 residues. The ends were cut back, 3 bases at V and 2 bases at J, with 8 bases in the middle. The CDR3 nucleotides are TGTGCCAGCAGTTTGAGGGGCCCTGGAAACACCATATATTTT. Its translation is CASSLRGPGNTIYF.

The chain links TRBV2 to TRBJ2-1; TRBD1 is a possible D gene (5 bases). This CDR3 comprises 17 residues. Per the germline V gene, CDR1 is SNHLY and CDR2 is FYNNEI. Trimming took off 0 bases at V and 3 bases at J, with 15 bases between the two ends. CDR3 region: CASSEARVRVDYNEQFF. CDR3 coding DNA: TGTGCCAGCAGTGAAGCGCGCGTCAGGGTGGACTACAATGAGCAGTTCTTC.

This clone came up a few times. The chain has TRBV19 and TRBJ2-5, with 7 bases that match TRBD2. Germline V lookup: CDR1 LNHDA, CDR2 SQIVND (reference sequence). Trimming at V came to 3 bases and at J to 10 bases, leaving 8 bases not matched to a gene. The CDR3 is made up of 13 amino acids. CDR3 amino acids: CASSIPSGRIQYF. The CDR3 DNA is TGTGCCAGTAGTATTCCTAGCGGAAGAATCCAGTACTTC. Variable domain in full (rest from reference TRBV19 and TRBJ2-5): DGGITQSPKYLFRKEGQNVTLSCEQNLNHDAMYWYRQDPGQGLRLIYYSQIVNDFQKGDIAEGYSVSREKKESFPLTVTSAQKNPTAFYLCASSIPSGRIQYFGPGTRLLVL.

The chain has TRBV28 and TRBJ2-7; D gene uncertain. The CDR3 has 12 residues. The ends were cut back, 7 bases at V and 7 bases at J, with 14 bases in the middle. Germline V gives CDR1 MDHEN, CDR2 SYDVKM. This CDR3 reads CASTLGLLEQYF. In DNA form, the CDR3 reads TGTGCCAGCACCCTCGGGTTGTTGGAGCAGTACTTC.

The chain employs TRBV5-1 and TRBJ1-1; no clear D gene. The CDR3 contains 13 residues. The germline V gene encodes CDR1 SGHRS and CDR2 YFSETQ. V lost 0 bases and J 5 bases, leaving 8 bases between the germline ends. The CDR3, as DNA: TGCGCCAGCAGCTTGGTATGGGGAACTGAAGCTTTCTTT. Its translation: CASSLVWGTEAFF.